The sequence of this TCR beta chain was determined in a study of blood T cells in healthy people across ages. Trimming at V came to 10 bases and at J to 6 bases, leaving 14 bases not matched to a gene. Germline V gene sequence: CDR1 MDHEN, CDR2 SYDVKM. The CDR3 covers 14 residues. The use of a sample-barcoded 5' primer and a J-beta primer mix characterized a second PCR of about 7 to 12 cycles. TCRdb passed the 5' RACE reads through MiXCR, listing each CDR3 protein once. The sample records 600,000 to 1,000,000 distinct CDR3 sequences, around 25% being singletons. These data were also reused for a study on T cells of mothers and their children. Per that study: M1S, a second-PCR primer, added sample barcodes and 2-4 random nucleotides.

Sequenced input: blood. The TCR originated in a boy aged 5-17 years in good health. This sequence joins TRBV28 and TRBJ2-7, with TRBD2 identical over 8 bases. For the CDR3, the DNA is TGTGCCATCCCCCGGGAGGGCCTACCGGGCGAGCAGTACTTC. This gives the protein CAIPREGLPGEQYF.